This TCR beta chain comes out of a study of tumor-infiltrating lymphocytes in primary liver carcinoma. Study summary: Aged between 30 and 69 years, the patients were men and women. Sequenced samples came back with roughly 3.5 to 7.13 million productive TCRbeta reads, and the counts looked alike across tissue types.

Broader study findings: The 250 largest clones made up significantly more of tumor than blood repertoires (p = 0.039). Tumor-blood pairs (like tumor-adjacent pairs) overlapped less than tumor region pairs did.

Each 20-30 mg portion of unsorted bulk tissue served as the source for co-extraction of RNA and DNA. The input was roughly 0.5 ug total RNA; TCR beta cDNA was made from it with a constant-region primer. For TCR beta, libraries were produced by three nested multiplex PCR rounds using slightly modified ARM-PCR. TCRdb re-called the multiplex PCR reads with MiXCR, one entry per CDR3 protein. The data contain roughly 80,000 distinct CDR3 sequences, around 66% of them singletons. On this clonotype itself: The antigen is undetermined. The junction differs from germline at one of its ends, possibly a read error.

The material sequenced was tumor-adjacent normal liver tissue. The receptor was isolated from a man between 40 and 49 years old with primary liver carcinoma and hepatitis B virus infection.

The CDR3 DNA reads as TGCGCCGGCAGCCAAGCGGGGACAGGGGGTCCGGGATCTGGAAACACCATATATTTT. Translated: CAGSQAGTGGPGSGNTIYF. The rearrangement links TRBV4-1 to TRBJ1-3; TRBD1 aligns across 11 bases. Germline CDR1 MGHRA, CDR2 YSYEKL. The length of the CDR3 is 19 residues.